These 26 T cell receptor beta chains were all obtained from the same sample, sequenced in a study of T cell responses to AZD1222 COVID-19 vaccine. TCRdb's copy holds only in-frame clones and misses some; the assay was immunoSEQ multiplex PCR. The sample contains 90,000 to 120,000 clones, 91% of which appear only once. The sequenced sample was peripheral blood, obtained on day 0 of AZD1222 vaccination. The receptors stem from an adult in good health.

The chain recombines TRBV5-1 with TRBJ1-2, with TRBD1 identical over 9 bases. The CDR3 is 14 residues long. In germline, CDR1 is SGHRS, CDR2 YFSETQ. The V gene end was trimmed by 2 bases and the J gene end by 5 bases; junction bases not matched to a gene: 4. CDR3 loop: CASSLPGQGYGYTF. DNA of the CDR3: TGCGCCAGCAGCTTACCCGGACAGGGGTATGGCTACACCTTC.

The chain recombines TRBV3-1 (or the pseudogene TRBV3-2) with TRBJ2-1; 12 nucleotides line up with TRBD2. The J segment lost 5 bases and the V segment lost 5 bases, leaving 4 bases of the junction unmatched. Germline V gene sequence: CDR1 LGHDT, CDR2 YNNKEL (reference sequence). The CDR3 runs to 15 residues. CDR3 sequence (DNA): TGTGCCAGCAGCGACTGGACTAGCGGGGACAATGAGCAGTTCTTC. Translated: CASSDWTSGDNEQFF.

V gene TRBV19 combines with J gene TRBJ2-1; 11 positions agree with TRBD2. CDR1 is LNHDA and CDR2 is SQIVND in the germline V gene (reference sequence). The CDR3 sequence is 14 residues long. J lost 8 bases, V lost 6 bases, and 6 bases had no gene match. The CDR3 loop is CASRGLAGGYEQFF. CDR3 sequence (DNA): TGTGCCAGTAGAGGACTAGCGGGTGGGTATGAGCAGTTCTTC.

The CDR3: CAWRRRSSNQPQHF. CDR3 in DNA: TGTGCCTGGAGGAGGCGGTCTAGCAATCAGCCCCAGCATTTT. The V call is TRBV30, the J call TRBJ1-5; D is undetermined. Trimming left V 3 bases short and J 0 bases short, with 9 bases between. In germline, CDR1 is GTSNPN, CDR2 SVGIG (reference sequence). The CDR3 totals 14 residues.

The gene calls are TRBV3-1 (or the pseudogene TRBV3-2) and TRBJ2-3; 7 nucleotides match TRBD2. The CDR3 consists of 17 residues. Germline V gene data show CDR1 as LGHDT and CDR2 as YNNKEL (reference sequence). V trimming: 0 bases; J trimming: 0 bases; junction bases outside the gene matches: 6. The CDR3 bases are TGTGCCAGCAGCCAAGACCTAGCGGAGGCTAGCACAGATACGCAGTATTTT. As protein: CASSQDLAEASTDTQYF.

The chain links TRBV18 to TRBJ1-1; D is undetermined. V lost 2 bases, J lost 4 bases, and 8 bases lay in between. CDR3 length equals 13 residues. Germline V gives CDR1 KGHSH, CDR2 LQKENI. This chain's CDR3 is CASSPSVGTEAFF. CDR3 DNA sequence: TGTGCCAGCTCACCATCTGTCGGCACTGAAGCTTTCTTT.

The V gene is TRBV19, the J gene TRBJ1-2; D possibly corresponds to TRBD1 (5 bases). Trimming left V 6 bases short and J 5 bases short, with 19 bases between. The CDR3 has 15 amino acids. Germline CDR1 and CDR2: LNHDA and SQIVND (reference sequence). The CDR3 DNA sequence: TGTGCCAGTAGCGTCGGGGACCCCGCCCTATATGGCTACACCTTC. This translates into CASSVGDPALYGYTF.

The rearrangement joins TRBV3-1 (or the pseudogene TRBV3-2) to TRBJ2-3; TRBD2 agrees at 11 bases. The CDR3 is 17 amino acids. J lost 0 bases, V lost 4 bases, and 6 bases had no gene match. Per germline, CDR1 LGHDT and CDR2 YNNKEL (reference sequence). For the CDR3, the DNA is TGTGCCAGCAGCCTTCAGACTAGCGGGGTGAGCACAGATACGCAGTATTTT. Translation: CASSLQTSGVSTDTQYF.

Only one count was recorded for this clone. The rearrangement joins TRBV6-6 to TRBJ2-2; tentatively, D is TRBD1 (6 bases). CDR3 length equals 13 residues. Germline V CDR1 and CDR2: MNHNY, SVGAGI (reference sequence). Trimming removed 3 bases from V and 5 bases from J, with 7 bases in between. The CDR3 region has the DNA TGTGCCAGCAGTTATACAGGGACCGGGGAGCTGTTTTTT. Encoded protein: CASSYTGTGELFF.

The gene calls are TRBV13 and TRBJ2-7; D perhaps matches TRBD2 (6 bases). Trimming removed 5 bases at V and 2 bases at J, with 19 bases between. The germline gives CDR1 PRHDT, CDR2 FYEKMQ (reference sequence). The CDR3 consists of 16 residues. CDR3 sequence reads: CASSHPLGTATYEQYF. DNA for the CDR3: TGTGCCAGCAGCCACCCTTTAGGGACTGCTACCTACGAGCAGTACTTC. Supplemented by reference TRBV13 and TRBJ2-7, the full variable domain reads AAGVIQSPRHLIKEKRETATLKCYPIPRHDTVYWYQQGPGQDPQFLISFYEKMQSDKGSIPDRFSAQQFSDYHSELNMSSLELGDSALYFCASSHPLGTATYEQYFGPGTRLTVT.

The CDR3: CASSIEGNPNSPLHF. For the CDR3, the DNA is TGTGCCAGTAGTATAGAGGGGAACCCTAATTCACCCCTCCACTTT. The V and J genes are TRBV19 and TRBJ1-6; D not resolved. Germline loops: CDR1 LNHDA, CDR2 SQIVND (reference sequence). V was shortened by 0 bases and J by 6 bases, with 9 bases between the two germline ends. The CDR3 runs to 15 residues.

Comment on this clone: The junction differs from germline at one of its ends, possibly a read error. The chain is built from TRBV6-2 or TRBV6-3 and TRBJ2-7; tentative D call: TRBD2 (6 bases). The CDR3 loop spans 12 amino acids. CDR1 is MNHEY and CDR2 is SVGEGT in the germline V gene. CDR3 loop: CASSSSRLVLAF. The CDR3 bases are TGTGCCAGCAGTTCAAGCCGACTAGTTCTGGCGTTC.

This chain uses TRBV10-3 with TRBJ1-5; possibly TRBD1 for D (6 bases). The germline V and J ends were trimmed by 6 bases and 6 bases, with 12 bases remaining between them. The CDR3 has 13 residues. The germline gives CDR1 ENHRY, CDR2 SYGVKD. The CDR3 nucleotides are TGTGCCATCAGGAACAGGGTGGGTCAGCCCCAGCATTTT. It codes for CAIRNRVGQPQHF.

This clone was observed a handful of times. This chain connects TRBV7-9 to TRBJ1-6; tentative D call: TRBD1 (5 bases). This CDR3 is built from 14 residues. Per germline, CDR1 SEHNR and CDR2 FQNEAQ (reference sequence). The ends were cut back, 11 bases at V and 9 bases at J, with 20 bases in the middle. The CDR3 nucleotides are TGTGCCGGGAGCAGGGAACGGCATGGTTCACCCCTCCACTTT. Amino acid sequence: CAGSRERHGSPLHF. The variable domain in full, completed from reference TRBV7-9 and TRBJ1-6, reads DTGVSQNPRHKITKRGQNVTFRCDPISEHNRLYWYRQTLGQGPEFLTYFQNEAQLEKSRLLSDRFSAERPKGSFSTLEIQRTEQGDSAMYLCAGSRERHGSPLHFGNGTRLTVT.

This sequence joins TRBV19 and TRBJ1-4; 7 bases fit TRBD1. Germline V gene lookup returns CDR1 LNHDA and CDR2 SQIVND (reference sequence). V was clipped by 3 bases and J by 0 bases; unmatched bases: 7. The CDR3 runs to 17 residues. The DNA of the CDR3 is TGTGCCAGTAGTATCAGGGGGGTTGTGCCAACTAATGAAAAACTGTTTTTT. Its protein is CASSIRGVVPTNEKLFF.

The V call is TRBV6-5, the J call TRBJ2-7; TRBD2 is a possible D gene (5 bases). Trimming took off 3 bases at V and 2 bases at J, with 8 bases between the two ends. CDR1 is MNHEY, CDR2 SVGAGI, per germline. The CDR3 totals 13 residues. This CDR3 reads CASSYTGTYEQYF. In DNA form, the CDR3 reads TGTGCCAGCAGTTATACGGGGACCTACGAGCAGTACTTC.

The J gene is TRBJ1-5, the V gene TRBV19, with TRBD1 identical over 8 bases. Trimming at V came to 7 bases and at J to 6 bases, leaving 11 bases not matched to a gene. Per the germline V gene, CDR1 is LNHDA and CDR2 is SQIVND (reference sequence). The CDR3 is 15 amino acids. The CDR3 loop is CASTQETGDGQPQHF. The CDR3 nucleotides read TGTGCCAGTACCCAAGAGACAGGGGATGGTCAGCCCCAGCATTTT.

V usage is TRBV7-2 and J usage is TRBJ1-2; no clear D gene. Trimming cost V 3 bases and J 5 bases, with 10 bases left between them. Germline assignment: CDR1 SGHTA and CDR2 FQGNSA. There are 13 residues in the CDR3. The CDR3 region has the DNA TGTGCCAGCAGCTTCCCCAGCCAATATGGCTACACCTTC. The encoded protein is CASSFPSQYGYTF.

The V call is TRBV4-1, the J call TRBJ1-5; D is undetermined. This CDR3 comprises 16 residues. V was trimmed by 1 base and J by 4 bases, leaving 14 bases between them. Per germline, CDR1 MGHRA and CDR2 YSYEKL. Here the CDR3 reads CASSQGPGARNQPQHF. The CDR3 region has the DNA TGCGCCAGCAGCCAAGGGCCGGGAGCTAGGAATCAGCCCCAGCATTTT.

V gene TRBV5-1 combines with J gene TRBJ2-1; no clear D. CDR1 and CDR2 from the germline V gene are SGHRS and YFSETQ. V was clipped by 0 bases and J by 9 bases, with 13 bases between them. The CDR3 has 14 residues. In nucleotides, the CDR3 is TGCGCCAGCAGCTTGGAGTTAAGATACGGTGAGCAGTTCTTC. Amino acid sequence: CASSLELRYGEQFF.

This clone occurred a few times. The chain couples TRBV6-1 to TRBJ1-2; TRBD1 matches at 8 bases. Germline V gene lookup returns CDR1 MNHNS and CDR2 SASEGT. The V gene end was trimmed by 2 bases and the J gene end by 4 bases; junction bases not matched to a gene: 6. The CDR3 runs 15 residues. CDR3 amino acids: CASSERGQAFYGYTF. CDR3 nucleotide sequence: TGTGCCAGCAGTGAACGGGGACAGGCTTTCTATGGCTACACCTTC.

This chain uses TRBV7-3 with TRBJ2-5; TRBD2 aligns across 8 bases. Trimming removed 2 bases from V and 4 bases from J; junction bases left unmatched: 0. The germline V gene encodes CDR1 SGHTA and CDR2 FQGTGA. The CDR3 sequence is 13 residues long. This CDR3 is CASSLAGGETQYF. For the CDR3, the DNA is TGTGCCAGCAGCTTAGCGGGGGGAGAGACCCAGTACTTC. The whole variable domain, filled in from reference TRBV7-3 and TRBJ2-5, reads GAGVSQTPSNKVTEKGKYVELRCDPISGHTALYWYRQSLGQGPEFLIYFQGTGAADDSGLPNDRFFAVRPEGSVSTLKIQRTERGDSAVYLCASSLAGGETQYFGPGTRLLVL.

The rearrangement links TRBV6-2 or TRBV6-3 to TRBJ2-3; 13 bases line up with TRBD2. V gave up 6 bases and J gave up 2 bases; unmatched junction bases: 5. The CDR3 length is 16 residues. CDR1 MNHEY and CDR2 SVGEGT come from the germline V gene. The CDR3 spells CASSGTSGDVTDTQYF. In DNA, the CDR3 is TGTGCCAGCAGCGGGACTAGCGGGGATGTCACAGATACGCAGTATTTT.

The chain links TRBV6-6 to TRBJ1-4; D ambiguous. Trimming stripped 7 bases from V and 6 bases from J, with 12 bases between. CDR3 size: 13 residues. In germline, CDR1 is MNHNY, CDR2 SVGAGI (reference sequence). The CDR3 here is CASNLGSYEKLFF. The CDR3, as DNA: TGTGCCAGCAATCTCGGGTCCTATGAAAAACTGTTTTTT.

In nucleotides, the CDR3 is TGTGCCAGCGGACTAGCGTACCCGAACACCGGGGAGCTGTTTTTT. Its translation: CASGLAYPNTGELFF. The chain recombines TRBV5-4 with TRBJ2-2, with 9 bases lining up with TRBD2. CDR3 length: 15 residues. CDR1 and CDR2 from the germline V gene are SGHNT and YYREEE (reference sequence). V trimming: 7 bases; J trimming: 0 bases; junction bases outside the gene matches: 4.

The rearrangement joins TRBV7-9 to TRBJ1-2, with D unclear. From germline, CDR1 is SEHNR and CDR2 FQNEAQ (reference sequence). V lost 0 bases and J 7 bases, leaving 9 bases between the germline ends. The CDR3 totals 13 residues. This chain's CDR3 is CASSLAASGGYTF. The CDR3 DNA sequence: TGTGCCAGCAGCTTAGCCGCTTCGGGTGGCTACACCTTC.